These 27 T cell receptor beta chains originate from one sample sequenced in a study of OX40 agonist ivuxolimab in advanced cancers. Method: immunoSEQ multiplex PCR; TCRdb's copy keeps in-frame clones and lacks some. The repertoire holds 95,000 to 100,000 clones, with around 83% as singletons. The source material was CD4+ or CD8+ T cells sorted from blood, sampled in a trial of the OX40 agonist ivuxolimab. Receptors originate from an adult with an advanced solid tumor such as melanoma, head and neck, liver or kidney cancer.

V and J are TRBV11-3 and TRBJ2-3; TRBD2 agrees at 9 bases. After removal of 1 base from V and 6 bases from J, the junction contained 11 bases not matched to a gene. Germline V lookup: CDR1 SGHNT, CDR2 YENEEA. CDR3 length: 17 amino acids. CDR3 sequence: CASSLGGWREGADTQYF. DNA of the CDR3: TGTGCCAGCAGCTTAGGGGGCTGGCGGGAGGGCGCGGATACGCAGTATTTT.

The rearrangement uses TRBV6-6 and TRBJ2-7; D ambiguous. CDR3 length: 13 residues. In germline, CDR1 is MNHNY, CDR2 SVGAGI (reference sequence). V was clipped by 5 bases and J by 5 bases, with 13 bases between them. DNA of the CDR3: TGTGCCAGCAGTCACCTCCCTAGTAACGAGCAGTACTTC. This gives the protein CASSHLPSNEQYF.

This clone was counted once. The chain has TRBV27 and TRBJ2-1; a weak D match, TRBD2 (5 bases). This CDR3 contains 13 residues. The germline V and J ends were trimmed by 5 bases and 7 bases, with 12 bases remaining between them. The germline gives CDR1 MNHEY, CDR2 SMNVEV (reference sequence). As DNA, the CDR3 is TGTGCCAGCAGTCTCAATGGAGGAAATGAGCAGTTCTTC. It is translated as CASSLNGGNEQFF.

The genes are TRBV5-6 and TRBJ1-5; tentative D call: TRBD1 (5 bases). The CDR3 is 16 residues long. CDR1 is SGHDT and CDR2 is YYEEEE in the germline V gene. Trimming left V 4 bases short and J 0 bases short, with 14 bases between. DNA of the CDR3: TGTGCCAGCAGCACCGGGACCCCATATAGCAATCAGCCCCAGCATTTT. Its protein is CASSTGTPYSNQPQHF. Using reference TRBV5-6 and TRBJ1-5 for the parts outside the CDR3, the full variable domain is DAGVTQSPTHLIKTRGQQVTLRCSPKSGHDTVSWYQQALGQGPQFIFQYYEEEERQRGNFPDRFSGHQFPNYSSELNVNALLLGDSALYLCASSTGTPYSNQPQHFGDGTRLSIL.

The V call is TRBV5-4, the J call TRBJ2-3; D perhaps matches TRBD2 (6 bases). The CDR3 contains 13 residues. CDR1 and CDR2 from the germline V gene are SGHNT and YYREEE (reference sequence). The V end lost 4 bases, the J end lost 6 bases, and 12 bases lay between the germline ends. The CDR3 region has the DNA TGTGCCAGCAGCCCCCCAGGGAGGGATACGCAGTATTTT. This gives the protein CASSPPGRDTQYF.

This chain uses TRBV27 with TRBJ1-1; 9 bases line up with TRBD1. After removal of 6 bases from V and 2 bases from J, the junction contained 7 bases not matched to a gene. CDR3 length: 15 residues. Germline values: CDR1 MNHEY, CDR2 SMNVEV (reference sequence). CDR3 sequence: CASRRRDRANTEAFF. The CDR3 DNA follows: TGTGCCAGCAGACGCCGGGACAGGGCAAACACTGAAGCTTTCTTT.

The rearrangement links TRBV19 to TRBJ1-2; D gene ambiguous. CDR1 and CDR2 from the germline V gene are LNHDA and SQIVND (reference sequence). The CDR3 consists of 13 residues. V was clipped by 5 bases and J by 9 bases, with 16 bases between them. The CDR3 here is CASSYPVGSSYTF. DNA for the CDR3: TGTGCCAGTAGTTACCCCGTTGGGAGCAGCTACACCTTC.

The gene calls are TRBV10-2 and TRBJ2-7; 9 nucleotides line up with TRBD2. Losses at the gene ends were 5 bases for V and 6 bases for J; bases not matched to a gene: 11. Germline V CDR1 and CDR2: WSHSY, SAAADI. This CDR3 comprises 15 residues. The CDR3 region has the DNA TGCGCCAGCAGTCTTGCCGGGACTAGCTCATCCGAGCAGTACTTC. As protein: CASSLAGTSSSEQYF.

The rearrangement joins TRBV18 to TRBJ1-5, with D unclear. Trimming removed 1 base at V and 1 base at J, with 11 bases between. CDR1 and CDR2 (germline): KGHSH, LQKENI. The CDR3 runs 16 residues. CDR3 loop: CASSPRSLRSNQPQHF. In DNA, the CDR3 is TGTGCCAGCTCACCACGGTCCCTTCGGAGCAATCAGCCCCAGCATTTT.

The chain is built from TRBV7-2 and TRBJ2-7; 7 nucleotides align to TRBD2. The germline CDR1 and CDR2 sequences are SGHTA and FQGNSA. V dropped 4 bases and J dropped 2; count of bases not matched to a gene: 8. This CDR3 has 15 residues. CDR3 nucleotides: TGTGCCAGCAGCTCCGACGGGAGGCCCCCCTACGAGCAGTACTTC. Translation: CASSSDGRPPYEQYF.

With respect to this clone: The junction shows a germline mismatch at one end, possibly a read error. The gene calls are TRBV6-1 and TRBJ2-7; D is unclear. Germline V gene data show CDR1 as MNHNS and CDR2 as SASEGT. CDR3 length: 11 amino acids. The CDR3 loop reads CASSEGVLVDF. The CDR3 DNA reads as TGTGCCAGCAGTGAAGGGGTCCTAGTTGACTTC.

CDR3 sequence (DNA): TGTGCCAGGGACAGGGGAGAGACCCAGTACTTC. Its translation: CARDRGETQYF. The chain has TRBV19 and TRBJ2-5, with 9 nucleotides matching TRBD1. The CDR3 is 11 amino acids. The V segment lost 9 bases and the J segment 4 bases; nucleotides outside the gene matches: 0. Looked up from germline, CDR1 is LNHDA and CDR2 is SQIVND (reference sequence).

The rearrangement joins TRBV6-5 to TRBJ2-7; D remains unclear. The CDR3 is made up of 12 amino acids. Germline CDR1 and CDR2: MNHEY and SVGAGI. V was trimmed by 6 bases and J by 3 bases, leaving 9 bases between them. The CDR3 reads CASSPGDYEQYF. The DNA for the CDR3 is TGTGCCAGCAGCCCTGGGGACTACGAGCAGTACTTC.

V is TRBV19 and J is TRBJ2-1; 9 bases line up with TRBD1. Trimming at V came to 4 bases and at J to 4 bases, leaving 5 bases not matched to a gene. CDR1 is LNHDA, CDR2 SQIVND, per germline (reference sequence). This CDR3 spans 15 amino acids. CDR3 nucleotides: TGTGCCAGTAGTAATAAACAGGGGGCATACAATGAGCAGTTCTTC. This gives the protein CASSNKQGAYNEQFF.

The CDR3 loop reads CAVGTYYGYTF. The CDR3 nucleotides are TGTGCCGTAGGCACGTACTATGGCTACACCTTC. This chain links TRBV6-6 with TRBJ1-2; D gene uncertain. This CDR3 is 11 amino acids long. Germline-derived CDR1 and CDR2 are MNHNY and SVGAGI (reference sequence). V dropped 11 bases and J dropped 3 bases, with 10 bases sitting between them.

The chain joins TRBV6-5 to TRBJ2-3; TRBD2 matches 9 bases. V lost 7 bases and J lost 3; bases outside the gene matches: 5. Looked up from germline, CDR1 is MNHEY and CDR2 is SVGAGI. The CDR3 runs to 14 residues. The CDR3 DNA is TGTGCCAGCACCCGTAGCGGGGGTACAGATACGCAGTATTTT. This encodes CASTRSGGTDTQYF.

This clone was seen more than once but under ten times. V is TRBV10-2 and J is TRBJ2-5; 8 bases align to TRBD2. This CDR3 contains 14 residues. V lost 7 bases to trimming and J lost 2 bases; unmatched junction nucleotides: 6. Germline V gene data show CDR1 as WSHSY and CDR2 as SAAADI. This CDR3 reads CASKAGALQETQYF. CDR3 in DNA: TGCGCCAGCAAAGCGGGGGCACTTCAAGAGACCCAGTACTTC.

The rearrangement uses TRBV11-1 and TRBJ1-3; TRBD1 might be the D (5 bases). The CDR3 sequence is 15 residues long. V shed 5 bases and J shed 4 bases, with 15 bases lying between them. Per the germline V gene, CDR1 is SGHAT and CDR2 is FQDESV (reference sequence). The chain's CDR3 is CASSPSWGRGNTIYF. CDR3 sequence (DNA): TGTGCCAGCAGCCCCTCCTGGGGACGAGGAAACACCATATATTTT.

V is TRBV5-4 and J is TRBJ2-1, with D maybe TRBD2 (6 bases). The CDR3 totals 14 residues. Trimming pared 7 bases from V and 4 bases from J, leaving 15 bases between. Germline CDR1 SGHNT, CDR2 YYREEE (reference sequence). This CDR3 is CASQAERVYNEQFF. The CDR3 DNA reads as TGTGCCAGCCAGGCGGAGCGGGTGTACAATGAGCAGTTCTTC.

This clone has more than one count but fewer than ten. V gene TRBV19 combines with J gene TRBJ2-2; D ambiguous. With 7 bases removed from V and 0 bases from J, the gap between germline ends came to 3 bases. The CDR3 length is 12 residues. Germline-derived CDR1 and CDR2 are LNHDA and SQIVND (reference sequence). CDR3 in amino acids: CASTPNTGELFF. The CDR3, as DNA: TGTGCCAGTACCCCGAACACCGGGGAGCTGTTTTTT.

CDR3 sequence: CATRLDRVTEQYF. The CDR3 region has the DNA TGTGCCACCAGATTGGACAGGGTAACCGAGCAGTACTTC. The genes are TRBV15 and TRBJ2-7, with 8 bases lining up with TRBD1. Germline trimming cut 6 bases from V and 6 bases from J; bases unmatched to any gene: 7. This CDR3 spans 13 amino acids. Germline loops: CDR1 LNHNV, CDR2 YYDKDF (reference sequence).

The CDR3 is CASSLAASGGFSTDTQYF. The CDR3 region has the DNA TGTGCCAGCAGCTTGGCGGCTAGCGGGGGGTTTAGCACAGATACGCAGTATTTT. The chain combines TRBV5-6 with TRBJ2-3, with TRBD2 identical over 11 bases. CDR1 is SGHDT, CDR2 YYEEEE, per germline. The CDR3 covers 18 residues. Unmatched junction bases numbered 6, after V lost 0 bases and J lost 0 bases.

The chain combines TRBV9 with TRBJ2-6; D unresolved. Trimming removed 5 bases at V and 0 bases at J, with 9 bases between. In germline, CDR1 is SGDLS, CDR2 YYNGEE. The CDR3 contains 15 residues. The CDR3 here is CASRGGDSGANVLTF. The CDR3 coding sequence is TGTGCCAGCAGAGGTGGGGACTCTGGGGCCAACGTCCTGACTTTC. The entire variable domain, with the rest obtained from reference TRBV9 and TRBJ2-6, is as follows: DSGVTQTPKHLITATGQRVTLRCSPRSGDLSVYWYQQSLDQGLQFLIQYYNGEERAKGNILERFSAQQFPDLHSELNLSSLELGDSALYFCASRGGDSGANVLTFGAGSRLTVL.

The DNA of the CDR3 is TGTGCCAGCAGCTTGGGGTGGCCTCCATGGACCCAGTACTTC. Translation gives CASSLGWPPWTQYF. The chain is built from TRBV5-6 and TRBJ2-5, with D unclear. The CDR3 consists of 14 residues. Germline CDR1 SGHDT, CDR2 YYEEEE. The germline V and J ends were trimmed by 0 bases and 7 bases, with 13 bases remaining between them.

The V call is TRBV5-1, the J call TRBJ1-1; D call uncertain. V was trimmed by 5 bases and J by 3 bases, leaving 5 bases between them. This CDR3 has 11 amino acids. In germline, CDR1 is SGHRS, CDR2 YFSETQ. The CDR3 nucleotides read TGCGCCAGCAGGCTGGACACTGAAGCTTTCTTT. This sequence encodes CASRLDTEAFF.

The chain has TRBV7-8 and TRBJ1-3; 9 bases fit TRBD1. The ends lost 5 bases at V and 0 bases at J; junction bases unmatched: 8. Germline values: CDR1 SGHVS, CDR2 FQNEAQ. The CDR3 spans 17 residues. The CDR3 here is CASSIRQGGSSGNTIYF. CDR3 DNA sequence: TGTGCCAGCAGCATTAGACAGGGGGGAAGCTCTGGAAACACCATATATTTT.

V usage is TRBV6-5 and J usage is TRBJ2-5, with 8 bases aligning to TRBD2. Per the germline V gene, CDR1 is MNHEY and CDR2 is SVGAGI. CDR3 length: 15 residues. With V trimmed by 8 bases and J by 1 base, 9 bases remained unmatched. The CDR3 sequence is CASHRTSRAQETQYF. The CDR3 DNA reads TGTGCCAGCCATCGGACTAGCCGGGCCCAAGAGACCCAGTACTTC.